This passage covers 17 T cell receptor beta chains from one sample sequenced in a study of CD8 T cells in Susac syndrome. The authors reverse transcribed roughly 0.5 to 1 ug RNA with random hexamers. TCRdb fed the immunoSEQ multiplex PCR reads into MiXCR, producing one record per CDR3 protein. The table shows some 150,000 distinct CDR3 sequences, with roughly 95% occurring only once. What was sequenced was CD4+ T cells from PBMCs. The receptor source for this set is a human donor with Susac syndrome.

This chain uses TRBV11-1 with TRBJ2-1, with 7 bases matching TRBD2. Germline V gene sequence: CDR1 SGHAT, CDR2 FQDESV (reference sequence). V lost 3 bases and J lost 8; bases outside the gene matches: 4. The CDR3 consists of 13 residues. The CDR3 region has the DNA TGTGCCAGCAGCTTGGGAGGGATGGATGAGCAGTTCTTC. It is translated as CASSLGGMDEQFF. Supplemented by reference TRBV11-1 and TRBJ2-1, the full variable domain reads EAEVAQSPRYKITEKSQAVAFWCDPISGHATLYWYRQILGQGPELLVQFQDESVVDDSQLPKDRFSAERLKGVDSTLKIQPAELGDSAMYLCASSLGGMDEQFFGPGTRLTVL.

CDR3 loop: CASSLDRDNSPLHF. CDR3 DNA: TGTGCCAGCAGCTTAGATAGAGATAATTCACCCCTCCACTTT. The chain uses TRBV7-9 and TRBJ1-6; D is ambiguous. V was clipped by 1 base and J by 5 bases, with 6 bases between them. Germline-derived CDR1 and CDR2 are SEHNR and FQNEAQ (reference sequence). The length of the CDR3 is 14 residues.

The chain joins TRBV28 to TRBJ1-2; D is perhaps TRBD1 (5 bases). Germline V gene sequence: CDR1 MDHEN, CDR2 SYDVKM. V was trimmed by 4 bases and J by 4 bases, leaving 7 bases between them. The CDR3 has 12 residues. The CDR3, as DNA: TGTGCCAGCAGTTGGGGGGGCTATGGCTACACCTTC. It translates to CASSWGGYGYTF.

V is TRBV29-1 and J is TRBJ2-5; D not resolved. The CDR3 runs to 12 residues. V lost 5 bases and J lost 5, with 12 bases in between. Germline CDR1 and CDR2: SQVTM and ANQGSEA. The CDR3 DNA reads as TGCAGCGTTCCGAGGACCGCCGAGACCCAGTACTTC. Protein product: CSVPRTAETQYF.

J is TRBJ1-1 and V is TRBV5-1; a weak D match, TRBD1 (5 bases). This CDR3 has 12 residues. The germline V and J ends were trimmed by 0 bases and 7 bases, with 7 bases remaining between them. From germline, CDR1 is SGHRS and CDR2 YFSETQ. As DNA, the CDR3 is TGCGCCAGCAGCTTGGAGGGGTTTGAAGCTTTCTTT. It is translated as CASSLEGFEAFF.

The chain is built from TRBV13 and TRBJ1-6; D might be TRBD1 (5 bases). The CDR3 is 13 amino acids. The V end lost 2 bases, the J end lost 9 bases, and 8 bases lay between the germline ends. CDR1 is PRHDT, CDR2 FYEKMQ, per germline (reference sequence). The CDR3 reads CASSLRGGSPLHF. In nucleotides, the CDR3 is TGTGCCAGCAGCTTACGCGGGGGTTCACCCCTCCACTTT.

V gene TRBV9 combines with J gene TRBJ2-3, with D possibly TRBD2 on 7 matching bases. CDR1 and CDR2 (germline): SGDLS, YYNGEE. The CDR3 is made up of 15 amino acids. Trimming took off 3 bases at V and 2 bases at J, with 13 bases between the two ends. The CDR3 bases are TGTGCCAGCAGCGGTGGAGGGGGGGACACAGATACGCAGTATTTT. Encoded protein: CASSGGGGDTDTQYF.

The genes are TRBV18 and TRBJ1-3, with a tentative D call TRBD1 (6 bases). The ends were cut back, 3 bases at V and 4 bases at J, with 13 bases in the middle. Germline V CDR1 and CDR2: KGHSH, LQKENI. The CDR3 sequence is 15 residues long. DNA of the CDR3: TGTGCCAGCTCACCTCCCGGGGGCATCGGAAACACCATATATTTT. As protein: CASSPPGGIGNTIYF.

The J gene is TRBJ2-5, the V gene TRBV7-3; D gene ambiguous. Per the germline V gene, CDR1 is SGHTA and CDR2 is FQGTGA. Trimming pared 5 bases from V and 4 bases from J, leaving 11 bases between. The CDR3 is made up of 13 amino acids. CDR3 residues: CASSPSSGETQYF. Here the CDR3 DNA reads TGTGCCAGCAGCCCCTCTTCGGGAGAGACCCAGTACTTC.

J is TRBJ2-1 and V is TRBV13; D may be TRBD2 (5 bases). The CDR3 sequence is 16 residues long. Germline CDR1 reads PRHDT; CDR2 reads FYEKMQ (reference sequence). Trimming removed 5 bases at V and 6 bases at J, with 20 bases between. The CDR3 nucleotides read TGTGCCAGCAGCCTCCGCGGGCCACCTATCCCCAATGAGCAGTTCTTC. It yields the protein CASSLRGPPIPNEQFF.

The chain is built from TRBV5-1 and TRBJ2-7; possible D gene TRBD1, 6 bases. Trimming pared 4 bases from V and 3 bases from J, leaving 11 bases between. The germline gives CDR1 SGHRS, CDR2 YFSETQ. CDR3 size: 13 residues. CDR3 amino acids: CASSGGQFYEQYF. CDR3 nucleotide sequence: TGCGCCAGCAGCGGCGGACAGTTCTACGAGCAGTACTTC.

The chain is built from TRBV10-2 and TRBJ1-2; no firm D call. Germline V gives CDR1 WSHSY, CDR2 SAAADI. The CDR3 runs to 15 residues. With 2 bases removed from V and 4 bases from J, the gap between germline ends came to 14 bases. As DNA, the CDR3 is TGCGCCAGCAGTGAGAACAGTGCTCCTACCTATGGCTACACCTTC. As protein: CASSENSAPTYGYTF.

The rearrangement links TRBV29-1 to TRBJ2-4; D perhaps matches TRBD2 (5 bases). Between the trimmed V and J ends, which lost 3 bases and 3 bases, there was a span of 9 bases. Germline CDR1 reads SQVTM; CDR2 reads ANQGSEA. The CDR3 runs to 13 residues. The CDR3: CSVEPGDKNIQYF. CDR3 coding DNA: TGCAGCGTTGAGCCCGGGGACAAAAACATTCAGTACTTC.

CDR3 region: CASSSPETGYNEQFF. Here the CDR3 DNA reads TGTGCCAGCAGTTCCCCAGAGACAGGCTACAATGAGCAGTTCTTC. The chain couples TRBV6-6 to TRBJ2-1, with D perhaps TRBD1 (6 bases). Trimming took off 4 bases at V and 3 bases at J, with 13 bases between the two ends. The germline CDR1 and CDR2 sequences are MNHNY and SVGAGI (reference sequence). This CDR3 is 15 amino acids long.

The chain has TRBV12-3 or TRBV12-4 and TRBJ1-6; D perhaps matches TRBD1 (5 bases). V gave up 3 bases and J gave up 9 bases, with 15 bases separating them. The CDR3 is 15 residues long. The CDR3 here is CASSLSGGRASPLHF. In DNA, the CDR3 is TGTGCCAGCAGTTTGTCCGGGGGTAGAGCTTCACCCCTCCACTTT.

This sequence joins TRBV29-1 and TRBJ1-1; D gene ambiguous. From germline, CDR1 is SQVTM and CDR2 ANQGSEA. V was trimmed by 4 bases and J by 0 bases, leaving 9 bases between them. The CDR3 is made up of 13 amino acids. This chain's CDR3 is CSVVLTLNTEAFF. DNA for the CDR3: TGCAGCGTTGTTCTGACATTGAACACTGAAGCTTTCTTT.

The chain is built from TRBV7-2 and TRBJ1-5; possible D gene TRBD1, 6 bases. This CDR3 contains 15 residues. Germline assignment: CDR1 SGHTA and CDR2 FQGNSA. V lost 3 bases and J lost 4, with 13 bases in between. Here the CDR3 DNA reads TGTGCCAGCAGCTTTGACGGGGGCGGGAATCAGCCCCAGCATTTT. It yields the protein CASSFDGGGNQPQHF.